This TCR beta chain was observed in a study of shared clonotypes between healthy human individuals. The protocol was immunoSEQ multiplex PCR, while the TCRdb copy is restricted to in-frame clones and leaves out a portion. This sample has around 2.1 million clones, with almost 96% found just once. General observations from the study: Generation probabilities were higher for clonotypes shared across all four sorted-subset donors than for unshared ones.

In regard to this clone: Its antigen is not known.

The source material was naive CD4+ T cells sorted from blood. Subset meaning: CD45RA+ positively selected. The sequence derives from a man aged 18 to 29 in good health.

For the CDR3, the DNA is TGTGCCAGTAGTACCACGGCGGGGGGGTCCCCCTACGAGCAGTACTTC. Protein product: CASSTTAGGSPYEQYF. The chain has TRBV19 and TRBJ2-7; 9 bases match TRBD2. Germline-derived CDR1 and CDR2 are LNHDA and SQIVND (reference sequence). Losses at the gene ends were 4 bases for V and 2 bases for J; bases not matched to a gene: 9. The CDR3 extends over 16 amino acids.